Each of the 5 T cell receptor beta chains below was sequenced from the same sample in a study of early T cells in non-severe SARS-CoV-2 infection. TCRdb re-derived calls from the 5' RACE reads in MiXCR, one entry per CDR3 protein. The sample includes under 85,000 distinct CDR3 sequences, 12% of them seen just once. Source material: whole blood. The receptor source for this set is an adult who was a healthcare worker with PCR-confirmed SARS-CoV-2 infection or an uninfected control (not recorded which).

This clonotype was counted ten times or more. The V and J genes are TRBV6-5 and TRBJ1-3; 8 bases align to TRBD1. Germline CDR1 reads MNHEY; CDR2 reads SVGAGI. The CDR3 spans 15 residues. Trimming cost V 4 bases and J 0 bases; bases outside gene matches: 2. For the CDR3, the DNA is TGTGCCAGCAGTTCGGACAGGGTCTCTGGAAACACCATATATTTT. It yields the protein CASSSDRVSGNTIYF.

This clonotype was seen many times. The chain joins TRBV18 to TRBJ2-1; D gene ambiguous. The CDR3 runs to 14 residues. Germline CDR1 KGHSH, CDR2 LQKENI. Trimming pared 2 bases from V and 5 bases from J, leaving 10 bases between. The CDR3 nucleotides are TGTGCCAGCTCACCAACGAGGTCAGACAATGAGCAGTTCTTC. It translates to CASSPTRSDNEQFF.

This chain links TRBV29-1 with TRBJ2-2; D ambiguous. This CDR3 is 13 amino acids long. Germline CDR1 and CDR2: SQVTM and ANQGSEA. The V end lost 6 bases, the J end lost 0 bases, and 8 bases lay between the germline ends. This CDR3 is CSVWTANTGELFF. The DNA of the CDR3 is TGCAGCGTCTGGACGGCGAACACCGGGGAGCTGTTTTTT.

This clonotype was detected many times. The chain combines TRBV7-8 with TRBJ2-1; D unresolved. The CDR3 loop spans 13 amino acids. V lost 1 base and J 6 bases, leaving 7 bases between the germline ends. Per the germline V gene, CDR1 is SGHVS and CDR2 is FQNEAQ. CDR3 bases: TGTGCCAGCAGCTTAGTATCCCCCAATGAGCAGTTCTTC. Translation: CASSLVSPNEQFF.

This clonotype was recorded many times. The V and J genes are TRBV6-6 and TRBJ1-2, with D possibly TRBD1 on 6 matching bases. In germline, CDR1 is MNHNY, CDR2 SVGAGI (reference sequence). The CDR3 extends over 12 amino acids. Trimming stripped 5 bases from V and 10 bases from J, with 14 bases between. CDR3 coding DNA: TGTGCCAGCAGTACGCAACAGGGAATCTACACCTTC. Translation gives CASSTQQGIYTF.